Below, 8 T cell receptor beta chains from the same sample are listed, as sequenced in a study of beta chain bispecific antibodies for T cell cancers. Study-wide points: In these mixed samples, most targeted TRBV reads derived from the leukemia cell line.

Antigen specificity for these receptors is unknown. TCRdb recomputed calls from the 5' RACE reads with MiXCR, one row per CDR3 protein. This sample has about 17,000 distinct CDR3 sequences, with approximately 2% found just once. Either OKT3 anti-CD3 antibody or CD3/CD28 beads expanded T cells from blood mononuclear cells over about three days. Specimen: healthy donor T cells cultured with leukemia cells. The receptors come from a human donor in good health. Some clones in this sample may be carry-over from other donors' samples.

This clonotype counts as medium-sized. The chain's CDR3 is CASSYAQGTEAFF. In DNA, the CDR3 is TGTGCCAGCAGTTATGCGCAGGGCACTGAAGCTTTCTTT. J is TRBJ1-1 and V is TRBV6-5; tentative D call: TRBD1 (5 bases). This CDR3 region has 13 residues. V was pared by 3 bases and J by 4 bases, with 9 bases between. The germline CDR1 and CDR2 sequences are MNHEY and SVGAGI.

This clonotype was counted many times. The rearrangement links TRBV6-6 to TRBJ2-1; D not resolved. V was shortened by 0 bases and J by 6 bases, with 6 bases between the two germline ends. The CDR3 sequence is 13 residues long. The germline V gene encodes CDR1 MNHNY and CDR2 SVGAGI (reference sequence). The DNA of the CDR3 is TGTGCCAGCAGTTACTCGTTCAGCAATGAGCAGTTCTTC. Its translation is CASSYSFSNEQFF.

This chain uses TRBV30 with TRBJ1-5; D uncertain. CDR3 size: 13 residues. The V end was cut by 4 bases, the J end by 7 bases, with 14 bases between. Germline V gene lookup returns CDR1 GTSNPN and CDR2 SVGIG (reference sequence). The CDR3 coding sequence is TGTGCCTGGACCCCTAGCCGGGGACAGCCCCAGCATTTT. Its translation is CAWTPSRGQPQHF.

This clonotype is categorized as large. The genes are TRBV5-1 and TRBJ1-2; 8 positions agree with TRBD1. The CDR3 is 15 amino acids. Looked up from germline, CDR1 is SGHRS and CDR2 is YFSETQ. V gave up 3 bases and J gave up 6 bases; unmatched junction bases: 10. CDR3 bases: TGCGCCAGCAGCTGGGGCTATGGACAGGGCGATGGCTACACCTTC. Translating gives CASSWGYGQGDGYTF.

This clonotype was recorded at least ten times. The V gene is TRBV9, the J gene TRBJ2-2; D unclear. The CDR3 has 15 residues. V lost 0 bases to trimming and J lost 3 bases, with 9 bases between them. The germline CDR1 and CDR2 sequences are SGDLS and YYNGEE. CDR3 coding DNA: TGTGCCAGCAGCGTAGCGTGGCCAGACACCGGGGAGCTGTTTTTT. This gives the protein CASSVAWPDTGELFF.

This clonotype was observed many times. DNA for the CDR3: TGTGCCATCAGTGAGAGGGACAGCCCCTACGAGCAGTACTTC. Its protein is CAISERDSPYEQYF. The chain carries TRBV10-3 and TRBJ2-7, with 7 bases matching TRBD1. The CDR3 totals 14 residues. J lost 2 bases, V lost 2 bases, and 3 bases had no gene match. Germline lookup yields CDR1 ENHRY and CDR2 SYGVKD.

This clonotype was recorded at least ten times. The chain couples TRBV5-4 to TRBJ2-2, with D possibly matching TRBD2 (5 bases). This CDR3 has 14 residues. Between the trimmed V and J ends, which lost 0 bases and 4 bases, there was a span of 7 bases. Germline-derived CDR1 and CDR2 are SGHNT and YYREEE (reference sequence). CDR3 in amino acids: CASSLVGSTGELFF. In DNA form, the CDR3 reads TGTGCCAGCAGCTTGGTAGGGAGCACCGGGGAGCTGTTTTTT.

This clonotype was recorded at least ten times. The chain joins TRBV20-1 to TRBJ1-5, with 12 nucleotides matching TRBD1. V dropped 0 bases and J dropped 2; count of bases not matched to a gene: 14. CDR1 and CDR2 from the germline V gene are DFQATT and SNEGSKA (reference sequence). This CDR3 is built from 20 residues. Here the CDR3 DNA reads TGCAGTGCTAGAGATCTTGGCGGGGACAGGGGGCTATATGGCAATCAGCCCCAGCATTTT. Amino acid sequence: CSARDLGGDRGLYGNQPQHF.